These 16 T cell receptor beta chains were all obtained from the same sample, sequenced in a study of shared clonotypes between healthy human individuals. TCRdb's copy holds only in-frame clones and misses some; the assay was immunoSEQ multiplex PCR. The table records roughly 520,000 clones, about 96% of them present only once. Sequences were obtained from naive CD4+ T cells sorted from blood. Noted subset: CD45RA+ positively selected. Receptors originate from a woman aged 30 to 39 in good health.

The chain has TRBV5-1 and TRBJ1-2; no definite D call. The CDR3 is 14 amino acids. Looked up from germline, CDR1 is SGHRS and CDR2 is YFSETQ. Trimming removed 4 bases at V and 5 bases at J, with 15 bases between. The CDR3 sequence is CASSPDSVGYGYTF. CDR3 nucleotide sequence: TGCGCCAGCAGCCCAGATAGTGTAGGGTATGGCTACACCTTC.

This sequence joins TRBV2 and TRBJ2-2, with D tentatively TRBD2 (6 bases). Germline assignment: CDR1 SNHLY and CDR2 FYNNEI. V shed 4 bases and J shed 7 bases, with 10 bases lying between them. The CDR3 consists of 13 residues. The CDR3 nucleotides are TGTGCCAGCAGTGTTTGGGGGGTCGGGGAGCTGTTTTTT. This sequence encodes CASSVWGVGELFF.

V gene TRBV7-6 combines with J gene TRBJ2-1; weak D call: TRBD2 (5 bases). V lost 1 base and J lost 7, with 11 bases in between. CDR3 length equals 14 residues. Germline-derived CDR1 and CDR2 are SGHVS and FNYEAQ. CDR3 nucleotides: TGTGCCAGCAGCTTAGTAGCTAGCATAAATGAGCAGTTCTTC. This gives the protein CASSLVASINEQFF.

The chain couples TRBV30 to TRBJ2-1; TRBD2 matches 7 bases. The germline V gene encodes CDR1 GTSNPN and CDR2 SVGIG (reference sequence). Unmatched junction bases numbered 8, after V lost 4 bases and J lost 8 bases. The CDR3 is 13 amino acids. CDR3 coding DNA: TGTGCCTGGATTGGGGGGAGGGCCTATGAGCAGTTCTTC. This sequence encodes CAWIGGRAYEQFF.

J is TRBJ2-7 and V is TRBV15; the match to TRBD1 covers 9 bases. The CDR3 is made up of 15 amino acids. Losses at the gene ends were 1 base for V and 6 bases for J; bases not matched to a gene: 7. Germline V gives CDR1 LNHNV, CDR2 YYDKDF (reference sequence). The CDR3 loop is CATSRGRDRDVEQYF. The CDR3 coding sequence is TGTGCCACCAGCAGAGGCCGGGACAGGGATGTCGAGCAGTACTTC.

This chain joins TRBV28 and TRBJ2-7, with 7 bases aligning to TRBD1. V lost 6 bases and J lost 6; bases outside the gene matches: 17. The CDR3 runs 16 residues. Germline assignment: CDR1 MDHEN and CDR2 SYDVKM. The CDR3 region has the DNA TGTGCCAGCAGCCTAGGGGGACAGCCGAGAGAATCCGAGCAGTACTTC. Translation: CASSLGGQPRESEQYF.

Written as DNA, the CDR3 is TGTGCCAGCACCTTAGGGGAAAGTTACGAGCAGTACTTC. This encodes CASTLGESYEQYF. The rearrangement links TRBV28 to TRBJ2-7; possibly TRBD1 for D (5 bases). Per the germline V gene, CDR1 is MDHEN and CDR2 is SYDVKM. Trimming pared 7 bases from V and 4 bases from J, leaving 14 bases between. This CDR3 region has 13 residues.

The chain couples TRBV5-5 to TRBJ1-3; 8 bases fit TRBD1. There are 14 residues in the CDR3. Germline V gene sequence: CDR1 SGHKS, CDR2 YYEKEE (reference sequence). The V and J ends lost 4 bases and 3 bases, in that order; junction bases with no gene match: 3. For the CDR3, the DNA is TGTGCCAGCAGCAACACAGGGGGTGGAAACACCATATATTTT. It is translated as CASSNTGGGNTIYF.

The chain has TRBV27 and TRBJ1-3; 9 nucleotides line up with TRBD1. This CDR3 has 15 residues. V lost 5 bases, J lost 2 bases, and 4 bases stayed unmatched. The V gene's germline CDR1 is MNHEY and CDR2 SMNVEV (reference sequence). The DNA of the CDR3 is TGTGCCAGCAGTGGACAGGGGACCACTGGAAACACCATATATTTT. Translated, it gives CASSGQGTTGNTIYF.

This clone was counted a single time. DNA for the CDR3: TGTGCCAGTAGTATAGGGTTTGGGTCCGCCATGAGGCCCCAGCATTTT. Its translation: CASSIGFGSAMRPQHF. This rearrangement joins TRBV19 to TRBJ1-5, with D hard to call. V was clipped by 1 base and J by 9 bases, with 19 bases between them. The CDR3 runs to 16 residues. Germline V gene data show CDR1 as LNHDA and CDR2 as SQIVND (reference sequence).

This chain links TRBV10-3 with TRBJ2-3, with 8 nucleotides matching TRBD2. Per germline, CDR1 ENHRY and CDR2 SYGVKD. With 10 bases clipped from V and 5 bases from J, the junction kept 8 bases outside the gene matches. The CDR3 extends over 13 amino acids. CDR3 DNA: TGTGCCACAGAAGCGGGAGACGGAGATACGCAGTATTTT. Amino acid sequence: CATEAGDGDTQYF.

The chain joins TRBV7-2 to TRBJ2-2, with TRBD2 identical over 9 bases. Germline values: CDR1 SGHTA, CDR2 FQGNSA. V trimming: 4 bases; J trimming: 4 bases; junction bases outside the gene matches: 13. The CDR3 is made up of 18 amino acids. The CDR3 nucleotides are TGTGCCAGCAGCTCTGCCCGAGCGGGAGGTCGGGTCACCGGGGAGCTGTTTTTT. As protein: CASSSARAGGRVTGELFF.

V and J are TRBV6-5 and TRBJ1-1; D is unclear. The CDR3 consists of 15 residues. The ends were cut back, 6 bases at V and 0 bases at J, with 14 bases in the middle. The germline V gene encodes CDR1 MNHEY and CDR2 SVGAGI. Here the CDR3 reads CASSDHGKMNTEAFF. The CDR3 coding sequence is TGTGCCAGCAGCGATCACGGGAAAATGAACACTGAAGCTTTCTTT.

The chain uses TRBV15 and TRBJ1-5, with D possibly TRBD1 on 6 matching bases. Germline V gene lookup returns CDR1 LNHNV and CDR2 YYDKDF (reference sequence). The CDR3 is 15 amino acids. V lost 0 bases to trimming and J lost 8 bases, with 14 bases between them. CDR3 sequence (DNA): TGTGCCACCAGCAGAGATTTGGGGGGCGTTGAGCCCCAGCATTTT. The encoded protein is CATSRDLGGVEPQHF.

CDR3 nucleotides: TGTGCCAGCAGCCGGACAGGGAATGAAAAACTGTTTTTT. It encodes CASSRTGNEKLFF. The rearrangement links TRBV11-2 to TRBJ1-4; 8 bases agree with TRBD1. After removal of 5 bases from V and 5 bases from J, the junction contained 1 base not matched to a gene. This CDR3 has 13 residues. Per germline, CDR1 SGHAT and CDR2 FQNNGV.

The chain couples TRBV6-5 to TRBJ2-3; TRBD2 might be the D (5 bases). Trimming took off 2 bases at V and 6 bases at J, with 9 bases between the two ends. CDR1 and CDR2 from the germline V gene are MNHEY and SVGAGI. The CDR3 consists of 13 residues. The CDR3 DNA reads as TGTGCCAGCAGTTACGGCTGGAGGGATACGCAGTATTTT. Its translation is CASSYGWRDTQYF.